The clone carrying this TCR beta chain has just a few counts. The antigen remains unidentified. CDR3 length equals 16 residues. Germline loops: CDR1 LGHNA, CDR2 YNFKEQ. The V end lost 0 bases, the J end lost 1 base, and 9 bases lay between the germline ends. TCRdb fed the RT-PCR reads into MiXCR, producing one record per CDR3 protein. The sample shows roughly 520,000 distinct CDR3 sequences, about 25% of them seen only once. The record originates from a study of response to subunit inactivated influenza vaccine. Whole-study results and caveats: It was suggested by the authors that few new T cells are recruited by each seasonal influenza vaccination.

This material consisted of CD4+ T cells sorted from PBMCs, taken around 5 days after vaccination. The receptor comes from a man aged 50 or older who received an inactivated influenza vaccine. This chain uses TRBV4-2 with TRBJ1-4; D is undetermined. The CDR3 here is CASSQESARTNEKLFF. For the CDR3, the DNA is TGTGCCAGCAGCCAAGAATCCGCGAGAACTAATGAAAAACTGTTTTTT.